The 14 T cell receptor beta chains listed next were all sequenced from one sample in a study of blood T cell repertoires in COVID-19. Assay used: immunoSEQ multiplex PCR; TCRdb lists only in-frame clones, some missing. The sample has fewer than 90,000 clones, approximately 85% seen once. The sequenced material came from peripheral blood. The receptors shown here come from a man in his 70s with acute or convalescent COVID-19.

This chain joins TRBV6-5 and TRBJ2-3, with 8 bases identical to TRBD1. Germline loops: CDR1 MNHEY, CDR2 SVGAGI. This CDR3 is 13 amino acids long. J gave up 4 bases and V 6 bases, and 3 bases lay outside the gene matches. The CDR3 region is CASRRQGSDTQYF. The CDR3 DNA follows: TGTGCCAGCAGGCGACAGGGGTCAGATACGCAGTATTTT.

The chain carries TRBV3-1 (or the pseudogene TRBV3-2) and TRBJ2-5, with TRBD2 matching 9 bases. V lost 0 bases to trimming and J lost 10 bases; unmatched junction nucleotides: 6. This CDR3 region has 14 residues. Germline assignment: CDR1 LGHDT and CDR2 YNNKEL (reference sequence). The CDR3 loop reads CASSQDWTSAFQYF. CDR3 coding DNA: TGTGCCAGCAGCCAAGACTGGACTAGCGCATTCCAGTACTTC.

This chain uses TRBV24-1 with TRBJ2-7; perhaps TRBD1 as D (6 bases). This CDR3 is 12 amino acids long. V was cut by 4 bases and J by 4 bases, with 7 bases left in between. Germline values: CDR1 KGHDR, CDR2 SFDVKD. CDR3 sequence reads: CATSDRGYEQYF. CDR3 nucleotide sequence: TGTGCCACCAGTGACAGGGGTTACGAGCAGTACTTC.

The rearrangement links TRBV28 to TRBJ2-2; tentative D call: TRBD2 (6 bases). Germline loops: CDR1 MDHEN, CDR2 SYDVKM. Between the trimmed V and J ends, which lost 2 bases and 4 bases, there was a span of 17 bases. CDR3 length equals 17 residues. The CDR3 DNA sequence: TGTGCCAGCAGTTTACCGGGACTGCATAGGAGCACCGGGGAGCTGTTTTTT. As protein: CASSLPGLHRSTGELFF.

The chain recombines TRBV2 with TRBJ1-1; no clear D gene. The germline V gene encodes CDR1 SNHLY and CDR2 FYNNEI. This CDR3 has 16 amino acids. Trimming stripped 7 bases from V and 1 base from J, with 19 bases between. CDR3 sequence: CASIQMPTVTNTEAFF. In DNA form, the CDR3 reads TGTGCCAGCATCCAAATGCCCACAGTAACGAACACTGAAGCTTTCTTT.

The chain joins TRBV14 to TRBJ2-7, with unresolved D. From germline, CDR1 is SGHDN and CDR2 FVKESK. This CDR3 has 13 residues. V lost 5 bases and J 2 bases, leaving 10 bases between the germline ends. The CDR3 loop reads CASSTTRPYEQYF. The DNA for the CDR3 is TGTGCCAGCAGCACGACACGTCCCTACGAGCAGTACTTC.

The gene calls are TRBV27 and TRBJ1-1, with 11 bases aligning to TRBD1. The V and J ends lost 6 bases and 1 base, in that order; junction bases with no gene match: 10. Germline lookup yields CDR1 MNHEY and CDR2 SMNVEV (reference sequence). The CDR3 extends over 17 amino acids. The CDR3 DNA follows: TGTGCCAGCAGGAGGACAGGGGGCGCCGGGTCGAACACTGAAGCTTTCTTT. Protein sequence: CASRRTGGAGSNTEAFF.

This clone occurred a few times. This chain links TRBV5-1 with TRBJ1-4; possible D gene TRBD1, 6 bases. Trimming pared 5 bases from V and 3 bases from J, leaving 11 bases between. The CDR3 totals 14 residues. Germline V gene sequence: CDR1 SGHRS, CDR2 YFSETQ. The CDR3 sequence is CASRAGVSNEKLFF. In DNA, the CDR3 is TGCGCCAGCAGAGCAGGGGTGTCTAATGAAAAACTGTTTTTT.

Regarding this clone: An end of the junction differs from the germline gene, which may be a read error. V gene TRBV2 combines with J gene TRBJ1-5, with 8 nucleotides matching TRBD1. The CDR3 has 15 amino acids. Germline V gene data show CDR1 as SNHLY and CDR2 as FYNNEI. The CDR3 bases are TGTGCCAGCCGTGAACGGACAGGGCAAAATCAGCCCCAGCATTTT. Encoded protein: CASRERTGQNQPQHF.

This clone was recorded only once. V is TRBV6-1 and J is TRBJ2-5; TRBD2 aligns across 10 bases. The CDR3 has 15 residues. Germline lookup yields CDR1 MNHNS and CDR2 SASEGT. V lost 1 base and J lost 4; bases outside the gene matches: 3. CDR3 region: CASSEVASGRETQYF. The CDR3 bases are TGTGCCAGCAGTGAAGTGGCTAGCGGGAGAGAGACCCAGTACTTC.

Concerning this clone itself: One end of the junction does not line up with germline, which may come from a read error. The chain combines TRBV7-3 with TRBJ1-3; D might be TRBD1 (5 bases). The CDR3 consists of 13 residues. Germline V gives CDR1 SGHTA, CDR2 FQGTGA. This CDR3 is CASSLVQGSTIYF. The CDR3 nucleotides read TGTGCCAGCAGCTTAGTCCAGGGAAGCACCATATATTTT. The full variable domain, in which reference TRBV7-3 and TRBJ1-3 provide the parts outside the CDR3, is GAGVSQTPSNKVTEKGKYVELRCDPISGHTALYWYRQSLGQGPEFLIYFQGTGAADDSGLPNDRFFAVRPEGSVSTLKIQRTERGDSAVYLCASSLVQGSTIYFGEGSWLTVV.

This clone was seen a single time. The CDR3 sequence: CASSTPRAGDTQYF. CDR3 sequence (DNA): TGTGCCAGCAGCACCCCCAGGGCGGGGGATACGCAGTATTTT. This chain joins TRBV5-4 and TRBJ2-3, with a tentative D call TRBD2 (6 bases). V lost 4 bases and J 6 bases, leaving 15 bases between the germline ends. CDR1 is SGHNT and CDR2 is YYREEE in the germline V gene (reference sequence). There are 14 residues in the CDR3. The variable domain in full, completed from reference TRBV5-4 and TRBJ2-3, reads ETGVTQSPTHLIKTRGQQVTLRCSSQSGHNTVSWYQQALGQGPQFIFQYYREEENGRGNFPPRFSGLQFPNYSSELNVNALELDDSALYLCASSTPRAGDTQYFGPGTRLTVL.

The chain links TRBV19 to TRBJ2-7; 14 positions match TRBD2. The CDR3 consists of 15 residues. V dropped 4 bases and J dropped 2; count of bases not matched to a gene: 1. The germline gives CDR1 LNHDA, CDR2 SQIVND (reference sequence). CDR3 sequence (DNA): TGTGCCAGTAGTACGGGACTAGCGGGAGCCTACGAGCAGTACTTC. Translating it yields CASSTGLAGAYEQYF.

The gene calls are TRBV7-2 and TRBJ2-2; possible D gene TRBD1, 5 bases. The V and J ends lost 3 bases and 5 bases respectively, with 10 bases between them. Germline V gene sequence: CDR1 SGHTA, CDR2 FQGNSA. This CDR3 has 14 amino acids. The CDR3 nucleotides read TGTGCCAGCAGCTTGCTAGGGGCAACCGGGGAGCTGTTTTTT. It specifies CASSLLGATGELFF.